These T cell receptor beta chains were read from a single sample in a study of cytomegalovirus exposure and HLA in healthy donors. Profiling relied on immunoSEQ multiplex PCR, and the TCRdb table lists in-frame clones only, not all of them. This table has about 170,000 clones, over 80% appearing once. Input material: PBMCs. The receptor set was obtained from a woman in her forties or fifties in good health and CMV-seropositive. CDR3s include the opening cysteine and the closing phenylalanine or tryptophan. Each record gives: V gene, D gene, J gene, clone size, CDR3 DNA, CDR3 protein. D genes are given only for firm matches. Some rows have no size entry. The others give once, few or many, or a class for an expanded clone.

V: TRBV4-3
D: TRBD2
J: TRBJ2-5
size: -
DNA: TGCGCCAGCAGCCAAGATCCCCCTAGCGGGAGGCCATTTCCAGAGACCCAGTACTTC
CDR3: CASSQDPPSGRPFPETQYF

V: TRBV2
D: -
J: TRBJ2-5
size: -
DNA: TGTGCCAGCAGTCCTTTCTGGCGGCCCGGGGCCCAGTACTTC
CDR3: CASSPFWRPGAQYF

V: TRBV12-5
D: -
J: TRBJ1-1
size: -
DNA: TGTGCTAGTGGATCCGCAGGGGAACTAAACACTGAAGCTTTCTTT
CDR3: CASGSAGELNTEAFF

V: TRBV6-6
D: -
J: TRBJ1-5
size: -
DNA: TGTGCCAGCAGGATAACAGGGTTGGAACAGCCCCAGCATTTT
CDR3: CASRITGLEQPQHF

V: TRBV18
D: -
J: TRBJ1-4
size: few
DNA: TGTGCCGGCCAGGGTTCTAATGAAAAACTGTTTTTT
CDR3: CAGQGSNEKLFF

V: TRBV2
D: -
J: TRBJ1-5
size: -
DNA: TGTGCCAGCAGTGAACGCAGGAATAGCAATCAGCCCCAGCATTTT
CDR3: CASSERRNSNQPQHF

V: TRBV7-2
D: TRBD2
J: TRBJ2-1
size: -
DNA: TGTGCCAGCAGCTTAGTTGGGGGGTTGACGGGAGGGCCACTCAATGAGCAGTTCTTC
CDR3: CASSLVGGLTGGPLNEQFF

V: TRBV9
D: -
J: TRBJ2-7
size: -
DNA: TGTGCCAGCAGCGTGCGGCCGACCAACCCCTACGAGCAGTACTTC
CDR3: CASSVRPTNPYEQYF

V: TRBV6-1
D: -
J: TRBJ1-4
size: -
DNA: TGTGCCAGCAGTCTTGACAGAGAAAAACTGTTTTTT
CDR3: CASSLDREKLFF

V: TRBV30
D: TRBD1
J: TRBJ1-3
size: few
DNA: TGTGCCTGGACGGAGGGGGCGGGAAACACCATATATTTT
CDR3: CAWTEGAGNTIYF

V: TRBV18
D: -
J: TRBJ2-6
size: -
DNA: TGTGCCAGCTCACCTATAACAATGACGGGACTTAACTCTGGGGCCAACGTCCTGACTTTC
CDR3: CASSPITMTGLNSGANVLTF

V: TRBV14
D: -
J: TRBJ2-4
size: -
DNA: TGTGCCAGCAGCCAAGCCCAGGGTCTAGCCAAAAACATTCAGTACTTC
CDR3: CASSQAQGLAKNIQYF

V: TRBV11-3
D: -
J: TRBJ2-1
size: -
DNA: TGTGCCAGCAGCTTAGGCGGGGGCGAGCCCTACAATGAGCAGTTCTTC
CDR3: CASSLGGGEPYNEQFF

V: TRBV5-4
D: -
J: TRBJ2-2
size: -
DNA: TGTGCCAGCAGCCCGCCGATGACAGGTGCCCTGTCCCGGGAGCTGTTTTTT
CDR3: CASSPPMTGALSRELFF

V: TRBV9
D: -
J: TRBJ2-5
size: -
DNA: TGTGCCAGCAGCGCGATGGACAATAGAGAGACCCAGTACTTC
CDR3: CASSAMDNRETQYF

V: TRBV9
D: -
J: TRBJ2-1
size: few
DNA: TGTGCCAGCAGCGCCTACCCGCAGGGTAACAATGAGCAGTTCTTC
CDR3: CASSAYPQGNNEQFF

V: TRBV6-6
D: TRBD2
J: TRBJ2-1
size: -
DNA: TGTGCCAGCAGAATGTCCCCCCTAGCGGGGACTAATGAGCAGTTCTTC
CDR3: CASRMSPLAGTNEQFF

V: TRBV7-6
D: -
J: TRBJ2-7
size: -
DNA: TGTGCCAGCAGCTTACAGGGTACTTCCTACGAGCAGTACTTC
CDR3: CASSLQGTSYEQYF

V: TRBV5-1
D: -
J: TRBJ2-5
size: -
DNA: TGCGCCAGCAGCGACACAGGAATCCAAGAGACCCAGTACTTC
CDR3: CASSDTGIQETQYF

V: TRBV28
D: -
J: TRBJ1-1
size: -
DNA: TGTGCCAGCACCCCCCTCCGTCGGGTAACTGAAGCTTTCTTT
CDR3: CASTPLRRVTEAFF

V: TRBV4-1
D: TRBD1
J: TRBJ1-2
size: -
DNA: TGCGCCAGCAGCCCCCGGGACAGCAACCTCTATGGCTACACCTTC
CDR3: CASSPRDSNLYGYTF

V: TRBV5-1
D: -
J: TRBJ2-6
size: -
DNA: TGCGCCAGCAGCTCGACAGCCCTCTCTGGGGCCAACGTCCTGACTTTC
CDR3: CASSSTALSGANVLTF

V: TRBV6-5
D: TRBD2
J: TRBJ2-7
size: -
DNA: TGTGCCAGCAGTTACTCATCTAGCGGGACATACGAGCAGTACTTC
CDR3: CASSYSSSGTYEQYF

V: TRBV25-1
D: TRBD1
J: TRBJ2-7
size: once
DNA: TGTGCCAGCAGTGAATGGACAGGGGGCCCCTACGAGCAGTACTTC
CDR3: CASSEWTGGPYEQYF

V: TRBV19
D: TRBD1
J: TRBJ1-5
size: -
DNA: TGTGCCAGTAGTATCCTTCGGACAGGGGTCCTTCTTCAGCCCCAGCATTTT
CDR3: CASSILRTGVLLQPQHF

V: TRBV15
D: -
J: TRBJ1-1
size: -
DNA: TGTGCCACCAGCAGGCTTACAGTCCAGAACACTGAAGCTTTCTTT
CDR3: CATSRLTVQNTEAFF

V: TRBV10-3
D: -
J: TRBJ1-1
size: -
DNA: TGTGCCATCACGCCGGGACAAGGTGACACTGAAGCTTTCTTT
CDR3: CAITPGQGDTEAFF

V: TRBV6-6
D: -
J: TRBJ1-6
size: once
DNA: TGTGCCAGCAGCCAAGCGCCGTCGAACTCACCCCTCCACTTT
CDR3: CASSQAPSNSPLHF

V: TRBV5-1
D: -
J: TRBJ1-1
size: -
DNA: TGCGCCAGCAGCTTGGAACCGGGGAGGACTGAAGCTTTCTTT
CDR3: CASSLEPGRTEAFF

V: TRBV5-4
D: TRBD1
J: TRBJ2-7
size: once
DNA: TGTGCCAGCAGCTCGGGACAGGGGCCTCGCTACGAGCAGTACTTC
CDR3: CASSSGQGPRYEQYF

V: TRBV19
D: TRBD2
J: TRBJ2-7
size: -
DNA: TGTGCCAGTAGTATAGAGTCTGGTGATCAAGCGGGAGGGTTCGAGCAGTACTTC
CDR3: CASSIESGDQAGGFEQYF

V: TRBV30
D: -
J: TRBJ2-1
size: -
DNA: TGTGCCTGGGGGCCCCGGGGGGCTCGTATGAATGAGCAGTTCTTC
CDR3: CAWGPRGARMNEQFF

V: TRBV7-8
D: TRBD2
J: TRBJ2-1
size: -
DNA: TGTGCCAGCAGCCCGGGACTAGCGGTATACAATGAGCAGTTCTTC
CDR3: CASSPGLAVYNEQFF

V: TRBV4-3
D: -
J: TRBJ1-1
size: -
DNA: TGCGCCAGCAGCCACGAAAGGACATTCATGAACACTGAAGCTTTCTTT
CDR3: CASSHERTFMNTEAFF

V: TRBV29-1
D: TRBD2
J: TRBJ2-7
size: few
DNA: TGCAGCGTCTTCACTAGCGGGACCTACGAGCAGTACTTC
CDR3: CSVFTSGTYEQYF

V: TRBV11-3
D: -
J: TRBJ2-3
size: -
DNA: TGTGCCAGCAGCTTAGTTGGCGGGGCGGCAGATACGCAGTATTTT
CDR3: CASSLVGGAADTQYF

V: TRBV10-3
D: -
J: TRBJ2-7
size: -
DNA: TGTGCCATCAGTGAGTCTAGCTACGAGCAGTACTTC
CDR3: CAISESSYEQYF

V: TRBV5-1
D: -
J: TRBJ2-5
size: -
DNA: TGCGCCAGCAGCTTGGGTAGCGCGGAGACCCAGTACTTC
CDR3: CASSLGSAETQYF

V: TRBV19
D: -
J: TRBJ1-5
size: -
DNA: TGTGCCAGTAGTAGGGGCAGGGGAACGAACCAGCCCCAGCATTTT
CDR3: CASSRGRGTNQPQHF

V: TRBV19
D: TRBD1
J: TRBJ1-2
size: -
DNA: TGTGCCAGTATCGATAGGACAGGGGTGGATGGCTACACCTTC
CDR3: CASIDRTGVDGYTF

V: TRBV2
D: -
J: TRBJ1-5
size: -
DNA: TGTGCCAGCAGTGACGGGCAGGGGAATCAGCCCCAGCATTTT
CDR3: CASSDGQGNQPQHF

V: TRBV18
D: -
J: TRBJ2-2
size: -
DNA: TGTGCCAGCAGACGGGGGAGTACGAGCACCGGGGAGCTGTTTTTT
CDR3: CASRRGSTSTGELFF

V: TRBV12-5
D: -
J: TRBJ1-1
size: -
DNA: TGTGCTAGTGGCCGGGGGATGAACACTGAAGCTTTCTTT
CDR3: CASGRGMNTEAFF

V: TRBV5-1
D: TRBD1
J: TRBJ2-7
size: -
DNA: TGCGCCAGCAGCTGGACAGGTACCTACGAGCAGTACTTC
CDR3: CASSWTGTYEQYF

V: TRBV5-1
D: TRBD1
J: TRBJ2-7
size: -
DNA: TGCGCCAGCAGCTTGGTCCTGACAGGGGCTAGAGGCGAGCAGTACTTC
CDR3: CASSLVLTGARGEQYF

V: TRBV7-3
D: -
J: TRBJ2-1
size: -
DNA: TGTGCCAGCAGCTTAACGGCGGGGAGCTCCTACAATGAGCAGTTCTTC
CDR3: CASSLTAGSSYNEQFF

V: TRBV4-3
D: TRBD1
J: TRBJ1-1
size: -
DNA: TGCGCCAGCAGCCACGGGACAGGGGCCCGCCCGGCTTTCTTT
CDR3: CASSHGTGARPAFF

V: TRBV28
D: TRBD2
J: TRBJ2-7
size: once
DNA: TGTGCCAGCCAAAGGCGGCTAGCGGGAGTGAAGCAGTACTTC
CDR3: CASQRRLAGVKQYF

V: TRBV28
D: TRBD1
J: TRBJ1-1
size: -
DNA: TGTGCCAGCAGCACTCCAGGGGGCACTGAAGCTTTCTTT
CDR3: CASSTPGGTEAFF

V: TRBV6-5
D: -
J: TRBJ2-7
size: -
DNA: TGTGCCAGCAGTTACTCGACAGGAGCCGAGCAGTACTTC
CDR3: CASSYSTGAEQYF